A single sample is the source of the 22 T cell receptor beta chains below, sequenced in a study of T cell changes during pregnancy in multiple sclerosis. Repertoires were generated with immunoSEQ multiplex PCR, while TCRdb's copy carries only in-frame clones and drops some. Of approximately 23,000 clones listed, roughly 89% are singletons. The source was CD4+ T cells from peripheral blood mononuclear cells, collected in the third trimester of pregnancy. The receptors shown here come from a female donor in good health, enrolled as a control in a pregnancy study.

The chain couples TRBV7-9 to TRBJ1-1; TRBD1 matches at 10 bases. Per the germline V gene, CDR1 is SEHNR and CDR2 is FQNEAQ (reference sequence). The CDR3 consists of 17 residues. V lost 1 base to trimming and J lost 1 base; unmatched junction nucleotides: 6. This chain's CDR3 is CASSLEGQGPTNTEAFF. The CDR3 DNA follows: TGTGCCAGCAGCTTAGAGGGACAGGGGCCTACGAACACTGAAGCTTTCTTT.

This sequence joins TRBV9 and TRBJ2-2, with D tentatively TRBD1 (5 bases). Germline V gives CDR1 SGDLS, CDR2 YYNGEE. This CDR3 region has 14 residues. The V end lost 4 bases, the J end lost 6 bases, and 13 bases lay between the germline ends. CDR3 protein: CASSFTGSAGELFF. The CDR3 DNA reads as TGTGCCAGCAGCTTCACAGGTTCCGCCGGGGAGCTGTTTTTT.

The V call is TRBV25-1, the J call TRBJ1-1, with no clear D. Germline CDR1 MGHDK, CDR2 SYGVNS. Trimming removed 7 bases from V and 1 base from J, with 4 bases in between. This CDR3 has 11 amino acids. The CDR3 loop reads CASTGNTEAFF. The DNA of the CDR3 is TGTGCCAGCACGGGGAACACTGAAGCTTTCTTT.

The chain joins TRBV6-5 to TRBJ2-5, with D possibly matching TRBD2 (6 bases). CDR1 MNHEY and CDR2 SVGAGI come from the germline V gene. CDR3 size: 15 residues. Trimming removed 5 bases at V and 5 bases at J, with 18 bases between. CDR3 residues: CASSPPLAPMETQYF. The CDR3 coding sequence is TGTGCCAGCAGTCCACCTCTAGCGCCAATGGAGACCCAGTACTTC.

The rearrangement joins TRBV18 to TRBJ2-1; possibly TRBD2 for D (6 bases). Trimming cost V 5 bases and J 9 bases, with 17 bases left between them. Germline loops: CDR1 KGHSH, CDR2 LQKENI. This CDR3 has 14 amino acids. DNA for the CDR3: TGTGCCAGCTCAGCCGGGACTCTTCAGGGTGAGCAGTTCTTC. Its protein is CASSAGTLQGEQFF.

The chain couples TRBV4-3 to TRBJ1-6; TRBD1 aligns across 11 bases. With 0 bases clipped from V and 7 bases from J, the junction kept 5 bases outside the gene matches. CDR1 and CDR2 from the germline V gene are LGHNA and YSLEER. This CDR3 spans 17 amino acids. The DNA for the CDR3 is TGCGCCAGCAGCCAAGAGGGACAGGGGGGGCCGAATTCACCCCTCCACTTT. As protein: CASSQEGQGGPNSPLHF.

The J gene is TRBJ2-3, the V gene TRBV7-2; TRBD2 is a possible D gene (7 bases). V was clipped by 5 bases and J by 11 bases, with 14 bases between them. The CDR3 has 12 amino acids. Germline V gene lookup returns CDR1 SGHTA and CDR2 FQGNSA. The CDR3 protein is CASSLGGGGQYF. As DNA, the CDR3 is TGTGCCAGCAGCCTAGGGGGGGGAGGGCAGTATTTT. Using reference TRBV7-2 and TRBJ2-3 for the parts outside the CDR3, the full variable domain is GAGVSQSPSNKVTEKGKDVELRCDPISGHTALYWYRQSLGQGLEFLIYFQGNSAPDKSGLPSDRFSAERTGGSVSTLTIQRTQQEDSAVYLCASSLGGGGQYFGPGTRLTVL.

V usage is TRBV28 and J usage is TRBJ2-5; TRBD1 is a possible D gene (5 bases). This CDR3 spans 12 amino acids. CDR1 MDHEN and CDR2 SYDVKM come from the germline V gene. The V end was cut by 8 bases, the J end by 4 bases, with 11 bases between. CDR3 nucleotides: TGTGCCAGCGGCCAGGGTCCAGAGACCCAGTACTTC. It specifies CASGQGPETQYF.

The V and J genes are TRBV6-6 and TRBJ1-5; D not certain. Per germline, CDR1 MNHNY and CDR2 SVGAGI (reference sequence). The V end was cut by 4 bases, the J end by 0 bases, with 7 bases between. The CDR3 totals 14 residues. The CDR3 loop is CASSSLYSNQPQHF. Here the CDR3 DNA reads TGTGCCAGCAGTTCCCTCTATAGCAATCAGCCCCAGCATTTT.

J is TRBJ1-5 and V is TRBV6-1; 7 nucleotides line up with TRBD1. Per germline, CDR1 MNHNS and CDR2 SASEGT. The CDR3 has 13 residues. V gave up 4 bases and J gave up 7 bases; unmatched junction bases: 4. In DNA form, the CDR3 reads TGTGCCAGCAGTGTGACAGGGAAACAGCCCCAGCATTTT. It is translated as CASSVTGKQPQHF.

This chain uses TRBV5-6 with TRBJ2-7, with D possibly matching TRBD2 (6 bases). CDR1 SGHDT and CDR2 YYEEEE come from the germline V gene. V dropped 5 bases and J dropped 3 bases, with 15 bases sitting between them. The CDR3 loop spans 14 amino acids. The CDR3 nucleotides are TGTGCCAGCAGTATCTCGGGAGTCAGCTACGAGCAGTACTTC. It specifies CASSISGVSYEQYF.

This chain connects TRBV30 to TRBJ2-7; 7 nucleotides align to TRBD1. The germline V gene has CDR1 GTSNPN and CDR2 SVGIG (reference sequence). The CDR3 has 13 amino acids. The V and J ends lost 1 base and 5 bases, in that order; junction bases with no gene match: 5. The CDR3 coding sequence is TGTGCCTGGAGTGGAGGGGGCCGCCACGAGCAGTACTTC. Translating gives CAWSGGGRHEQYF.

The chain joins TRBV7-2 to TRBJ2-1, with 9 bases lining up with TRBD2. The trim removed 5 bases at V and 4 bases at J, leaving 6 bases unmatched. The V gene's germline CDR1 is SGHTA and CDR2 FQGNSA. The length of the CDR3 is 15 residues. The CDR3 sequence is CASSQSGGTYNEQFF. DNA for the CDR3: TGTGCCAGCAGCCAAAGCGGGGGGACTTACAATGAGCAGTTCTTC. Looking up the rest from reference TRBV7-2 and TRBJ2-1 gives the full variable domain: GAGVSQSPSNKVTEKGKDVELRCDPISGHTALYWYRQSLGQGLEFLIYFQGNSAPDKSGLPSDRFSAERTGGSVSTLTIQRTQQEDSAVYLCASSQSGGTYNEQFFGPGTRLTVL.

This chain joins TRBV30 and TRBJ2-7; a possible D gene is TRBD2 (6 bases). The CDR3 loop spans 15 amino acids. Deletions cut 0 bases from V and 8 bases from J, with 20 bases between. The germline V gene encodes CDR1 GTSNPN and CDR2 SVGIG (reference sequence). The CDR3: CAWSVTGDPVRQQYF. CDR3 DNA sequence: TGTGCCTGGAGTGTTACGGGAGACCCTGTCCGACAGCAGTACTTC.

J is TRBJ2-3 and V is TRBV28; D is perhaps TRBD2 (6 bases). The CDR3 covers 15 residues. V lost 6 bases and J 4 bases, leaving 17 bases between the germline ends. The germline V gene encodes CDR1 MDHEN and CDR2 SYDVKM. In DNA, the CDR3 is TGTGCCAGCAGCGCCCCACGGAGGGGCCCAGATACGCAGTATTTT. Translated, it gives CASSAPRRGPDTQYF.

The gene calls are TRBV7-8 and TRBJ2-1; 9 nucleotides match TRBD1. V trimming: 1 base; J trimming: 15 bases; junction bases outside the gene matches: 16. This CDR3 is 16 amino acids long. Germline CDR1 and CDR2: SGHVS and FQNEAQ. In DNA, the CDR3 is TGTGCCAGCAGCTTAGATGCGACAGGGGGAATGGGTAGAAGGTTCTTC. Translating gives CASSLDATGGMGRRFF.

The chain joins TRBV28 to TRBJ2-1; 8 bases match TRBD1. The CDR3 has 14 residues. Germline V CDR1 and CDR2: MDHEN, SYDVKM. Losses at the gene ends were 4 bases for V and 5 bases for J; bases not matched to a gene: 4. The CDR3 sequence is CASSSRTGNNEQFF. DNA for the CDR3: TGTGCCAGCAGTTCAAGGACAGGGAACAATGAGCAGTTCTTC.

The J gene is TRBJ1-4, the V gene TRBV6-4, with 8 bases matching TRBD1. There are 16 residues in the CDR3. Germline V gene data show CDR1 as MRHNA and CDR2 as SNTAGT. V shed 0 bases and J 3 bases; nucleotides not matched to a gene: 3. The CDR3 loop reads CASSDSQGAANEKLFF. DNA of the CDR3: TGTGCCAGCAGTGACTCCCAGGGGGCTGCTAATGAAAAACTGTTTTTT.

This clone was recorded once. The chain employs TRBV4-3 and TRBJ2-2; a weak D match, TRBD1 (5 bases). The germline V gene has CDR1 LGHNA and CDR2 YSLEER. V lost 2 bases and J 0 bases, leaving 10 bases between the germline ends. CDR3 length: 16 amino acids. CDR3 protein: CASSQPQGANTGELFF. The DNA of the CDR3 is TGCGCCAGCAGCCAACCTCAGGGCGCGAACACCGGGGAGCTGTTTTTT.

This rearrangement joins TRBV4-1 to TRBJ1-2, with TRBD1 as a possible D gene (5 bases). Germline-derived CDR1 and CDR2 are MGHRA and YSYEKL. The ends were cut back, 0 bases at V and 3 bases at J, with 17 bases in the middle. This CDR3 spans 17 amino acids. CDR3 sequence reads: CASSQDERWGGDYGYTF. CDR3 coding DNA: TGCGCCAGCAGCCAAGACGAAAGGTGGGGGGGGGACTATGGCTACACCTTC.

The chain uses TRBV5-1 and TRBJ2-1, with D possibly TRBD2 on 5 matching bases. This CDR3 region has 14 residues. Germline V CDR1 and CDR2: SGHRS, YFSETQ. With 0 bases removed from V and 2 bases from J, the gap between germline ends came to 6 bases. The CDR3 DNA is TGCGCCAGCAGCTTGGGGGAGACCTACAATGAGCAGTTCTTC. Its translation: CASSLGETYNEQFF.

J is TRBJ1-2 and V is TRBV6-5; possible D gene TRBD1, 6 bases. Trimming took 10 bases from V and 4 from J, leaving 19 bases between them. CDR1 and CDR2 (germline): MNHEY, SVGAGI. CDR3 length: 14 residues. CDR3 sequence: CAISRGGDTYGYTF. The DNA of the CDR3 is TGTGCCATCTCCAGGGGAGGGGACACCTATGGCTACACCTTC.